Presented here are 7 T cell receptor beta chains from one specimen sequenced in a study of blood T cell repertoires in COVID-19. The method was immunoSEQ multiplex PCR; TCRdb's version includes in-frame clones alone and lacks a portion of them. The sample has just over 300,000 clones; 85% to 90% are singletons. Sample: PBMCs or T cells enriched from blood (not recorded which). These receptors were collected from a man aged 30 to 39 who had recovered from COVID-19.

The rearrangement joins TRBV3-1 (or the pseudogene TRBV3-2) to TRBJ1-6; D gene uncertain. From germline, CDR1 is LGHDT and CDR2 YNNKEL (reference sequence). The length of the CDR3 is 16 residues. With 0 bases removed from V and 10 bases from J, the gap between germline ends came to 16 bases. The CDR3 DNA reads TGTGCCAGCAGCCAAGATGCATCGGGAATTCGATCACCCCTCCACTTT. Protein product: CASSQDASGIRSPLHF.

The chain has TRBV3-1 (or the pseudogene TRBV3-2) and TRBJ2-7, with D possibly matching TRBD1 (6 bases). CDR1 and CDR2 from the germline V gene are LGHDT and YNNKEL (reference sequence). Trimming shortened V by 0 bases and J by 0 bases, and 21 bases separated the two germline ends. The length of the CDR3 is 19 residues. CDR3: CASSQEGRGDRTRSYEQYF. CDR3 coding DNA: TGTGCCAGCAGCCAAGAAGGTAGGGGAGACAGGACACGCTCCTACGAGCAGTACTTC.

The V gene is TRBV9, the J gene TRBJ2-1; the match to TRBD2 covers 14 bases. V was clipped by 3 bases and J by 0 bases; unmatched bases: 8. In germline, CDR1 is SGDLS, CDR2 YYNGEE. The CDR3 spans 19 residues. The CDR3 loop reads CASSGGTSGGLSSYNEQFF. DNA for the CDR3: TGTGCCAGCAGCGGAGGGACTAGCGGGGGATTGAGCTCCTACAATGAGCAGTTCTTC.

This clone was seen more than once but under ten times. In nucleotides, the CDR3 is TGTGCCACCAGCACCAGGGCGCGGCCAACTAATGAAAAACTGTTTTTT. Its translation: CATSTRARPTNEKLFF. The rearrangement uses TRBV15 and TRBJ1-4; D is perhaps TRBD1 (5 bases). Looked up from germline, CDR1 is LNHNV and CDR2 is YYDKDF (reference sequence). The CDR3 has 16 residues. V was trimmed by 4 bases and J by 0 bases, leaving 12 bases between them. Supplemented by reference TRBV15 and TRBJ1-4, the full variable domain reads DAMVIQNPRYQVTQFGKPVTLSCSQTLNHNVMYWYQQKSSQAPKLLFHYYDKDFNNEADTPDNFQSRRPNTSFCFLDIRSPGLGDTAMYLCATSTRARPTNEKLFFGSGTQLSVL.

The rearrangement links TRBV4-1 to TRBJ1-3, with a tentative D call TRBD1 (5 bases). Germline V gene sequence: CDR1 MGHRA, CDR2 YSYEKL. The CDR3 has 15 residues. V was trimmed by 6 bases and J by 2 bases, leaving 14 bases between them. The CDR3 DNA follows: TGCGCCAGCAGTCACCAGGCAGGGCCTGGAAACACCATATATTTT. Its translation is CASSHQAGPGNTIYF.

This clone was observed once. The chain links TRBV4-1 to TRBJ2-5; 7 positions agree with TRBD2. This CDR3 has 16 amino acids. From germline, CDR1 is MGHRA and CDR2 YSYEKL. The V and J ends lost 0 bases and 4 bases, in that order; junction bases with no gene match: 8. CDR3 sequence reads: CASSQDLGASGETQYF. CDR3 DNA sequence: TGCGCCAGCAGCCAAGATCTGGGAGCTAGCGGAGAGACCCAGTACTTC.

This clone is a singleton in its sample. The V gene is TRBV5-1, the J gene TRBJ2-7, with 10 positions matching TRBD1. The germline gives CDR1 SGHRS, CDR2 YFSETQ. The length of the CDR3 is 15 residues. V shed 4 bases, J shed 6 bases, and the junction held 10 bases outside the gene matches. CDR3 in amino acids: CASSRAGTGVGEQYF. CDR3 coding DNA: TGCGCCAGCAGCCGGGCAGGGACAGGGGTTGGCGAGCAGTACTTC.